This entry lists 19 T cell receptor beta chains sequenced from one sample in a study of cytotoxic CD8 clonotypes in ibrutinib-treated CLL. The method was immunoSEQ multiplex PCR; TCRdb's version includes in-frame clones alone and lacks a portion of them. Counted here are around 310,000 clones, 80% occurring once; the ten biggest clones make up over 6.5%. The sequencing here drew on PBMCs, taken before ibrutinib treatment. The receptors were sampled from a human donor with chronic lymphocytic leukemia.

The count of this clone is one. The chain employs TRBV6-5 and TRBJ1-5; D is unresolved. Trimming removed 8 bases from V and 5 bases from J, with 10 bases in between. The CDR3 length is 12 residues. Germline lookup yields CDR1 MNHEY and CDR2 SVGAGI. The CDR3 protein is CASGQQDQPQHF. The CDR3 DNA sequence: TGTGCCAGCGGGCAGCAAGATCAGCCCCAGCATTTT.

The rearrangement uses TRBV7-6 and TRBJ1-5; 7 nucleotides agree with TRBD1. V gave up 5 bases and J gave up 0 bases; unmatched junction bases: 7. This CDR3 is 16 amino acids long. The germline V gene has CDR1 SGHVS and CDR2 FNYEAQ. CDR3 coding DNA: TGTGCCAGCAGCCCGGGGACAGAATATAGCAATCAGCCCCAGCATTTT. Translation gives CASSPGTEYSNQPQHF.

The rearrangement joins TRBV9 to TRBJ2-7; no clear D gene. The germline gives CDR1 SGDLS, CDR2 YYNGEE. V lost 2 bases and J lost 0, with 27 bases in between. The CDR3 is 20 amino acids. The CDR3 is CASSVSRLTILIRSSYEQYF. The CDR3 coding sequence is TGTGCCAGCAGCGTTTCCCGGCTCACGATCTTAATTAGGAGCTCCTACGAGCAGTACTTC.

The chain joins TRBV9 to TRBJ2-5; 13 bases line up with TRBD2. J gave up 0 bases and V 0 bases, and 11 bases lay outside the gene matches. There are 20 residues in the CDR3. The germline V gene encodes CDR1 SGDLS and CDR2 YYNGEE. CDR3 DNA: TGTGCCAGCAGCGTAGCGGGGCGACTAGCGGGAGGTCCGTACCAAGAGACCCAGTACTTC. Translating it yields CASSVAGRLAGGPYQETQYF.

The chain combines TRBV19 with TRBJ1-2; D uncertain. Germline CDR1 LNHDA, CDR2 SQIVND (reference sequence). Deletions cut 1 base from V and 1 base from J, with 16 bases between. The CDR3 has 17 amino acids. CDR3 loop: CASSIGLVRMGNYGYTF. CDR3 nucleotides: TGTGCCAGTAGTATAGGTTTGGTCCGGATGGGTAACTATGGCTACACCTTC.

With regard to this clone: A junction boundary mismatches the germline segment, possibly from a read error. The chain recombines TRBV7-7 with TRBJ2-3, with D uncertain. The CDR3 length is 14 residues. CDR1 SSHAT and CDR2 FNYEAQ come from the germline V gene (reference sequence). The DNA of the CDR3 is TGTGCTAGCAGCCCGCCGGCCGCGCCAGATACGCAGTATTTT. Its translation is CASSPPAAPDTQYF.

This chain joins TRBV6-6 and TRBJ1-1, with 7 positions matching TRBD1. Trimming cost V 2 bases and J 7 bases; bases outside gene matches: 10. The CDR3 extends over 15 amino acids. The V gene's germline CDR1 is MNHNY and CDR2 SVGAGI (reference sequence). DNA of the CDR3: TGTGCCAGCAGTTACGGCGGACAGGTTGAGCGTGAAGCTTTCTTT. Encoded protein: CASSYGGQVEREAFF.

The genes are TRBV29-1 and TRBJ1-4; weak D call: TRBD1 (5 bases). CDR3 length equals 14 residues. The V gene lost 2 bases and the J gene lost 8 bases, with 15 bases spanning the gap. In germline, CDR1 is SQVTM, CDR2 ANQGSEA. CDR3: CSVEWSGMEEKLFF. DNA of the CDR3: TGCAGCGTTGAATGGTCAGGGATGGAGGAAAAACTGTTTTTT. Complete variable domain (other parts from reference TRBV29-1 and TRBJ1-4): SAVISQKPSRDICQRGTSLTIQCQVDSQVTMMFWYRQQPGQSLTLIATANQGSEATYESGFVIDKFPISRPNLTFSTLTVSNMSPEDSSIYLCSVEWSGMEEKLFFGSGTQLSVL.

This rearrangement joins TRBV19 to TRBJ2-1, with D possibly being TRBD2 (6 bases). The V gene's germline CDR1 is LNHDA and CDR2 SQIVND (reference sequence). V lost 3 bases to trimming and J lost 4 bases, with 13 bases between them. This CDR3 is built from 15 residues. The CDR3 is CASSMPGLAYNEQFF. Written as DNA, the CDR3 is TGTGCCAGTAGTATGCCGGGACTGGCGTACAATGAGCAGTTCTTC.

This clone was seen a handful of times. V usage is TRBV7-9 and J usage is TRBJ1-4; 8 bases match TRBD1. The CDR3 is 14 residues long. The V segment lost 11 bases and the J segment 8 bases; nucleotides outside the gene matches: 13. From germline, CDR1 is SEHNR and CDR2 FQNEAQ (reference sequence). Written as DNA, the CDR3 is TGTGCCTGGACAGGGCGAGAGAATGGCGAAAAACTGTTTTTT. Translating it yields CAWTGRENGEKLFF.

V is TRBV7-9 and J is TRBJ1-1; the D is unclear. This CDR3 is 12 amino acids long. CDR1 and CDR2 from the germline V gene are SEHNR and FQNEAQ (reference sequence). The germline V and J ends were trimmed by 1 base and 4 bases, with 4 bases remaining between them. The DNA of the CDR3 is TGTGCCAGCAGCTTAGGTCGCACTGAAGCTTTCTTT. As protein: CASSLGRTEAFF.

The CDR3 region is CASSADLGHRETQYF. For the CDR3, the DNA is TGTGCCAGCAGCGCGGACCTAGGGCATCGAGAGACCCAGTACTTC. This chain joins TRBV7-6 and TRBJ2-5; D remains ambiguous. V was cut by 5 bases and J by 4 bases, with 17 bases left in between. The CDR3 length is 15 residues. The germline gives CDR1 SGHVS, CDR2 FNYEAQ.

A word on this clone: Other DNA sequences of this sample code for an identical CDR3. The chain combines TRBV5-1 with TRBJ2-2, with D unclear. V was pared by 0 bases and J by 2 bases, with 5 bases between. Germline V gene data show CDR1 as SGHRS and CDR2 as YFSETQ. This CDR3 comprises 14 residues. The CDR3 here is CASSLVLNTGELFF. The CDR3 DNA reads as TGCGCCAGCAGCTTGGTTTTAAACACCGGGGAGCTGTTTTTT.

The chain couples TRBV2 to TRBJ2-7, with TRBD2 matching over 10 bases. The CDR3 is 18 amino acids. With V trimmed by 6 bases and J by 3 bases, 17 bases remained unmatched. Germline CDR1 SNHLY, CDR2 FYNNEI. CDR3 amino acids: CASSQRTGSGTSVYEQYF. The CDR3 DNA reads TGTGCCAGCAGCCAAAGGACAGGTTCCGGGACTAGCGTCTACGAGCAGTACTTC.

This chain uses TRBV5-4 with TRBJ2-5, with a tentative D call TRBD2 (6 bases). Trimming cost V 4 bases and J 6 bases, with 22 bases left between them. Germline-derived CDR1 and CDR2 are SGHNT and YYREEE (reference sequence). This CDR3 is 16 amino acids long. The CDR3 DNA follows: TGTGCCAGCAGCGCCGTACGCGGGGCCGACCGCAAGACCCAGTACTTC. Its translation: CASSAVRGADRKTQYF.

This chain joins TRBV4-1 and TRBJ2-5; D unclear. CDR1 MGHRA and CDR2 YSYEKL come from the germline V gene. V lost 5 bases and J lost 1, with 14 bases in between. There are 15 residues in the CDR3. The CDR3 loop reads CASSAKYSVQETQYF. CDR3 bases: TGCGCCAGCAGCGCCAAGTACTCGGTCCAAGAGACCCAGTACTTC.

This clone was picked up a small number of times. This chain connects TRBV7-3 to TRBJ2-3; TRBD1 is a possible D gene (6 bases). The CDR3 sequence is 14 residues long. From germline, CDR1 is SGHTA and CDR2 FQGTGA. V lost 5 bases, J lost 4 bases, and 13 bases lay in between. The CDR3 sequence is CASSPSTGSDTQYF. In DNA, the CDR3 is TGTGCCAGCAGCCCTAGTACAGGGTCAGATACGCAGTATTTT.

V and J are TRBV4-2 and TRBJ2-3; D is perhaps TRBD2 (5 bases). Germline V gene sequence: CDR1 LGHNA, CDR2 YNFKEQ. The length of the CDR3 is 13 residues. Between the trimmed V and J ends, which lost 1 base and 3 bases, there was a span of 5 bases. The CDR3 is CASSQGRTDTQYF. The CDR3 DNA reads TGTGCCAGCAGCCAAGGGAGGACAGATACGCAGTATTTT.

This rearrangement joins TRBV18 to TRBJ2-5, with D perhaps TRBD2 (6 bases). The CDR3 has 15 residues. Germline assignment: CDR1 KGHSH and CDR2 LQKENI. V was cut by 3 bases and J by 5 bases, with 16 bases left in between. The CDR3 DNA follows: TGTGCCAGCTCACCGACCGTTAGCGGAAGGGAGACCCAGTACTTC. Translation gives CASSPTVSGRETQYF.